The 20 T cell receptor beta chains below come from one sample, sequenced in a study of shared clonotypes between healthy human individuals (dated by TCRdb to the early 2020s). Library construction relied on the immunoSEQ multiplex PCR assay. The table comes from immuneACCESS by way of TCRdb, which keeps in-frame sequences with V and J called. Part of the clones is missing from these tables; in studies checked, under half for an unresolved V gene and the rest for unknown reasons. Present in this sample are around 700,000 clones, roughly nine tenths of which were seen just once. Of the sample, 24% falls within the top ten clones. CD8 naive samples were obtained by positive selection for CCR7 among CD45RO-negative cells, yielding a CD45RA+CCR7+ population from which TemRA cells were excluded. Specimen: naive CD8+ T cells sorted from blood. The intended sense of this specimen's cell subset or site label: CD45RA+CCR7+. The receptors were sampled from a man younger than 40 in good health.

The V and J genes are TRBV15 and TRBJ2-1; D remains ambiguous. Per germline, CDR1 LNHNV and CDR2 YYDKDF (reference sequence). The CDR3 contains 15 residues. V lost 1 base to trimming and J lost 0 bases, with 7 bases between them. The CDR3 bases are TGTGCCACCAGCAGAGTTGCCAGCTCCTACAATGAGCAGTTCTTC. This translates into CATSRVASSYNEQFF.

The V gene is TRBV4-1, the J gene TRBJ2-7, with 9 positions matching TRBD2. The length of the CDR3 is 18 residues. Germline V gene data show CDR1 as MGHRA and CDR2 as YSYEKL. The ends lost 2 bases at V and 5 bases at J; junction bases unmatched: 16. This CDR3 reads CASSQLDRAASGINEQYF. The CDR3 bases are TGCGCCAGCAGCCAACTCGACAGGGCGGCTAGCGGGATAAACGAGCAGTACTTC.

Note on this clone: The junction differs from germline at one of its ends, possibly a read error. The V gene is TRBV7-9, the J gene TRBJ2-1, with 9 nucleotides matching TRBD1. The CDR3 extends over 15 amino acids. In germline, CDR1 is SEHNR, CDR2 FQNEAQ (reference sequence). The CDR3 here is CASSYRDRAYNEQLF. In DNA form, the CDR3 reads TGTGCCAGCAGCTACCGGGACAGGGCCTACAATGAGCAGCTCTTC.

The rearrangement links TRBV19 to TRBJ1-1; no definite D call. The CDR3 loop spans 13 amino acids. V dropped 6 bases and J dropped 7 bases, with 15 bases sitting between them. Per germline, CDR1 LNHDA and CDR2 SQIVND (reference sequence). Written as DNA, the CDR3 is TGTGCCAGTAGGGACTTGACCGAGAGTGAAGCTTTCTTT. Amino acids: CASRDLTESEAFF.

This chain joins TRBV28 and TRBJ1-2, with D perhaps TRBD1 (6 bases). This CDR3 contains 13 residues. Germline CDR1 is MDHEN and CDR2 is SYDVKM. Trimming shortened V by 3 bases and J by 5 bases, and 10 bases separated the two germline ends. The CDR3 region is CASSFRGSYGYTF. The CDR3 nucleotides read TGTGCCAGCAGTTTCAGGGGTTCATATGGCTACACCTTC.

CDR3 in amino acids: CASSWGTGGGGTEAFF. The CDR3 nucleotides read TGTGCCAGCAGTTGGGGGACAGGGGGCGGAGGCACTGAAGCTTTCTTT. This chain joins TRBV6-5 and TRBJ1-1, with 12 bases matching TRBD1. With V trimmed by 4 bases and J by 4 bases, 7 bases remained unmatched. The germline V gene encodes CDR1 MNHEY and CDR2 SVGAGI. The CDR3 runs to 16 residues.

The J gene is TRBJ1-3, the V gene TRBV28; the D is unclear. The CDR3 consists of 12 residues. V was pared by 6 bases and J by 0 bases, with 3 bases between. Germline CDR1 and CDR2: MDHEN and SYDVKM. The CDR3 protein is CASSHSGNTIYF. The CDR3 nucleotides are TGTGCCAGCAGCCACTCTGGAAACACCATATATTTT. The full variable domain, rest sourced from reference TRBV28 and TRBJ1-3, is DVKVTQSSRYLVKRTGEKVFLECVQDMDHENMFWYRQDPGLGLRLIYFSYDVKMKEKGDIPEGYSVSREKKERFSLILESASTNQTSMYLCASSHSGNTIYFGEGSWLTVV.

V usage is TRBV9 and J usage is TRBJ1-1; D is perhaps TRBD1 (6 bases). The CDR3 consists of 13 residues. Germline loops: CDR1 SGDLS, CDR2 YYNGEE. The V and J ends lost 3 bases and 5 bases respectively, with 11 bases between them. The CDR3 sequence is CASSASQGTEAFF. The CDR3 nucleotides are TGTGCCAGCAGCGCCTCCCAGGGGACTGAAGCTTTCTTT.

V is TRBV5-1 and J is TRBJ2-7; D uncertain. CDR1 is SGHRS, CDR2 YFSETQ, per germline. The length of the CDR3 is 13 residues. Deletions cut 3 bases from V and 0 bases from J, with 7 bases between. CDR3 sequence (DNA): TGCGCCAGCAGCTCAGAGAGCTCCTACGAGCAGTACTTC. It translates to CASSSESSYEQYF.

This clone was seen a handful of times. This CDR3 is also generated by other DNA sequences in the sample. The chain joins TRBV28 to TRBJ2-3, with D maybe TRBD2 (5 bases). V gave up 2 bases and J gave up 0 bases, with 9 bases separating them. Germline values: CDR1 MDHEN, CDR2 SYDVKM. This CDR3 region has 15 residues. Written as DNA, the CDR3 is TGTGCCAGCAGTTTAACGGGGTCTAGCACAGATACGCAGTATTTT. This gives the protein CASSLTGSSTDTQYF.

V is TRBV5-4 and J is TRBJ2-1; TRBD1 is a possible D gene (6 bases). Germline CDR1 reads SGHNT; CDR2 reads YYREEE (reference sequence). V was pared by 4 bases and J by 0 bases, with 11 bases between. The CDR3 contains 15 residues. CDR3: CASSRQGTSYNEQFF. CDR3 DNA: TGTGCCAGCAGCCGGCAGGGGACCTCCTACAATGAGCAGTTCTTC.

This clone was counted between two and nine times. The genes are TRBV2 and TRBJ1-2; the match to TRBD1 covers 8 bases. This CDR3 has 16 residues. The germline gives CDR1 SNHLY, CDR2 FYNNEI. With V trimmed by 4 bases and J by 6 bases, 13 bases remained unmatched. The CDR3 DNA reads TGTGCCAGCAGTGTGCGGCCTTCAGGGGGCACGCATGGCTACACCTTC. This gives the protein CASSVRPSGGTHGYTF. The full variable domain, completed using reference TRBV2 and TRBJ1-2, is EPEVTQTPSHQVTQMGQEVILRCVPISNHLYFYWYRQILGQKVEFLVSFYNNEISEKSEIFDDQFSVERPDGSNFTLKIRSTKLEDSAMYFCASSVRPSGGTHGYTFGSGTRLTVV.

The V and J genes are TRBV7-2 and TRBJ2-2; no clear D. The CDR3 is 13 amino acids. V was cut by 6 bases and J by 2 bases, with 7 bases left in between. In germline, CDR1 is SGHTA, CDR2 FQGNSA. CDR3 DNA sequence: TGTGCCAGCAGGGATATAAACACCGGGGAGCTGTTTTTT. Translation gives CASRDINTGELFF.

As for this clone: This CDR3 is also generated by other DNA sequences in the sample. This chain uses TRBV5-6 with TRBJ1-5; D perhaps matches TRBD1 (6 bases). Trimming cost V 0 bases and J 7 bases, with 11 bases left between them. CDR1 is SGHDT and CDR2 is YYEEEE in the germline V gene. The CDR3 contains 14 residues. CDR3 region: CASSLGRGEQPQHF. The CDR3 coding sequence is TGTGCCAGCAGCTTGGGCAGGGGTGAGCAGCCCCAGCATTTT. Full variable domain (outside the CDR3, taken from reference TRBV5-6 and TRBJ1-5): DAGVTQSPTHLIKTRGQQVTLRCSPKSGHDTVSWYQQALGQGPQFIFQYYEEEERQRGNFPDRFSGHQFPNYSSELNVNALLLGDSALYLCASSLGRGEQPQHFGDGTRLSIL.

The chain joins TRBV30 to TRBJ1-3; 7 positions agree with TRBD1. Germline loops: CDR1 GTSNPN, CDR2 SVGIG (reference sequence). Trimming at V came to 1 base and at J to 0 bases, leaving 6 bases not matched to a gene. The CDR3 runs 16 residues. This CDR3 is CAWSGGGVSSGNTIYF. Written as DNA, the CDR3 is TGTGCCTGGAGTGGAGGGGGCGTCAGCTCTGGAAACACCATATATTTT.

V gene TRBV23-1 combines with J gene TRBJ1-5; the D is unclear. TRBV23-1 is noted as an ORF with a role that remains uncertain. The germline V and J ends were trimmed by 0 bases and 9 bases, with 15 bases remaining between them. The CDR3 sequence is 15 residues long. CDR3 in amino acids: CASSQSFDKEPPQHF. The CDR3 DNA reads as TGCGCCAGCAGTCAATCGTTCGACAAGGAGCCGCCCCAGCATTTT.

The V gene is TRBV7-9, the J gene TRBJ1-1; 8 positions agree with TRBD1. CDR1 and CDR2 from the germline V gene are SEHNR and FQNEAQ (reference sequence). The CDR3 is 15 residues long. After removal of 3 bases from V and 4 bases from J, the junction contained 7 bases not matched to a gene. The CDR3 reads CASSFTGGWFTEAFF. CDR3 coding DNA: TGTGCCAGCAGCTTCACAGGGGGGTGGTTCACTGAAGCTTTCTTT.

V gene TRBV6-6 combines with J gene TRBJ2-7, with 7 bases matching TRBD1. CDR3 length: 16 amino acids. From germline, CDR1 is MNHNY and CDR2 SVGAGI (reference sequence). Trimming at V came to 2 bases and at J to 5 bases, leaving 12 bases not matched to a gene. CDR3 nucleotides: TGTGCCAGCAGTTACCCGGTAGACAGGGTTTTGCACGAGCAGTACTTC. This sequence encodes CASSYPVDRVLHEQYF.

This chain joins TRBV4-3 and TRBJ2-1; D possibly corresponds to TRBD2 (5 bases). CDR1 and CDR2 from the germline V gene are LGHNA and YSLEER. Trimming shortened V by 0 bases and J by 8 bases, and 17 bases separated the two germline ends. This CDR3 has 16 amino acids. The CDR3 sequence is CASSQDLLAQLHEQFF. For the CDR3, the DNA is TGCGCCAGCAGCCAAGATCTGCTAGCCCAGCTACATGAGCAGTTCTTC.

The V gene is TRBV11-2, the J gene TRBJ2-1; D might be TRBD2 (6 bases). The CDR3 covers 13 residues. The germline gives CDR1 SGHAT, CDR2 FQNNGV. V was cut by 1 base and J by 10 bases, with 11 bases left in between. As DNA, the CDR3 is TGTGCCAGCAGCTTAGTCGGGACTGGGGAGCAGTTCTTC. Its translation: CASSLVGTGEQFF.